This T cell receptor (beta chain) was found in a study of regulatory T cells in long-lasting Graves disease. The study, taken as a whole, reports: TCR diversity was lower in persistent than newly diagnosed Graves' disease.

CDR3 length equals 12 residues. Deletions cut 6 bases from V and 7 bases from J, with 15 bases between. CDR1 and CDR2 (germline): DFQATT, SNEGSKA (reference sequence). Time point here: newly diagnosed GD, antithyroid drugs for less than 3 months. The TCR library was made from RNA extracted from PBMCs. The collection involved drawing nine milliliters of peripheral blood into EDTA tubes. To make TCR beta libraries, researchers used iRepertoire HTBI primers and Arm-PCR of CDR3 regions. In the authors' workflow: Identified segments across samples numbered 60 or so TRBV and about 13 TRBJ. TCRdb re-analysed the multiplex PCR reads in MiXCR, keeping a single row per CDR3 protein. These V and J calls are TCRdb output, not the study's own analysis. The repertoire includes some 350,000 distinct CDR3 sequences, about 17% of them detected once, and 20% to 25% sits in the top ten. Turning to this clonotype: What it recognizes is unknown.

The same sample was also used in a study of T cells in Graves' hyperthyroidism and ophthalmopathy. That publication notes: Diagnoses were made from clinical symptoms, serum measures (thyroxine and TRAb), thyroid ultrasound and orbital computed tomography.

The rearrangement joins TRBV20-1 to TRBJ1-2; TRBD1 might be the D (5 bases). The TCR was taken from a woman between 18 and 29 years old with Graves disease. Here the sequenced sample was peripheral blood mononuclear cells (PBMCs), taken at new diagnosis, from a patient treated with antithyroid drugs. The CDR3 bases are TGCAGTGCCACATCAAGGGGCCCTGGCTACACCTTC. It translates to CSATSRGPGYTF.